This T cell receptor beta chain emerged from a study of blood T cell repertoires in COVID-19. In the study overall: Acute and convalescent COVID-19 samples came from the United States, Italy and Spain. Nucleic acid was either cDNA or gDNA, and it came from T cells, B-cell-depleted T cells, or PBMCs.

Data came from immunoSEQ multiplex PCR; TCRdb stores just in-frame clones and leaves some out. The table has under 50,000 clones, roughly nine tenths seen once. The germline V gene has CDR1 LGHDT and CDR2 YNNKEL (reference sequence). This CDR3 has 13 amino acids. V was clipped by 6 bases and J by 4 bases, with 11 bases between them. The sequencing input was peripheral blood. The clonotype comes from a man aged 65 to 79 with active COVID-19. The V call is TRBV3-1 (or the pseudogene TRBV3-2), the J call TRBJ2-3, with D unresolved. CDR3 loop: CASSVRNSDTQYF. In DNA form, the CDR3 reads TGTGCCAGCAGTGTCAGGAATTCAGATACGCAGTATTTT.